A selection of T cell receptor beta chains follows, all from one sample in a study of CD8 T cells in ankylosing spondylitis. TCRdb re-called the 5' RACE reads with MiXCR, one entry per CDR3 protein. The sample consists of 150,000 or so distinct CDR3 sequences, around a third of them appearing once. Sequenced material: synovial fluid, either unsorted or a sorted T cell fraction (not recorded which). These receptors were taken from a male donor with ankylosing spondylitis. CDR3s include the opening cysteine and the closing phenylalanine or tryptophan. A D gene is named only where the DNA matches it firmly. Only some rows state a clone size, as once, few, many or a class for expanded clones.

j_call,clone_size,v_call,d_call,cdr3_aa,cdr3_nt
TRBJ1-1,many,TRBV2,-,CASSVLRLTEAFF,TGTGCCAGCAGTGTCCTTCGATTGACTGAAGCTTTCTTT
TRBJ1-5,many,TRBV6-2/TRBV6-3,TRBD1,CASSSRGAHTSSAQHF,TGTGCCAGCAGTTCCAGGGGGGCCCACACCTCATCAGCCCAGCATTTT
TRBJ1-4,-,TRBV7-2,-,CASSLDGRRPEKLFF,TGTGCCAGCAGCTTAGACGGCAGGCGCCCGGAAAAACTGTTTTTT
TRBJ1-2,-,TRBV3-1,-,CASSQDSGRGAYTF,TGTGCCAGCAGCCAAGACAGCGGCAGGGGAGCCTACACCTTC
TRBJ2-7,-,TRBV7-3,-,CASSPQPMSGRGFHEQYF,TGTGCCAGCAGCCCACAACCAATGTCGGGACGGGGATTCCACGAGCAGTACTTC
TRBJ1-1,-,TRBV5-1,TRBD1,CASRRQGNTEAFF,TGCGCCAGCAGGCGACAGGGGAACACTGAAGCTTTCTTT
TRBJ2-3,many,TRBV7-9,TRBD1,CASSLSLGTGVDTQYF,TGTGCCAGCAGCCTATCCCTGGGGACAGGGGTGGATACGCAGTATTTT
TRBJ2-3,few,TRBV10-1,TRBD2,CASSESQGTSGGDTQYF,TGCGCCAGCAGTGAGTCCCAGGGGACTAGCGGGGGCGATACGCAGTATTTT
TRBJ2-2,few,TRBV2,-,CASKGRTNTGELFF,TGTGCCAGCAAGGGACGGACGAACACCGGGGAGCTGTTTTTT
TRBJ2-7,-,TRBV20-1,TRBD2,CSATLASGGSLEQYF,TGCAGTGCCACCTTAGCTAGCGGGGGTTCTCTAGAGCAGTACTTC
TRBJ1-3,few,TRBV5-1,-,CASSLSGSTGNTIYF,TGCGCCAGCAGCTTAAGTGGGTCGACCGGAAACACCATATATTTT